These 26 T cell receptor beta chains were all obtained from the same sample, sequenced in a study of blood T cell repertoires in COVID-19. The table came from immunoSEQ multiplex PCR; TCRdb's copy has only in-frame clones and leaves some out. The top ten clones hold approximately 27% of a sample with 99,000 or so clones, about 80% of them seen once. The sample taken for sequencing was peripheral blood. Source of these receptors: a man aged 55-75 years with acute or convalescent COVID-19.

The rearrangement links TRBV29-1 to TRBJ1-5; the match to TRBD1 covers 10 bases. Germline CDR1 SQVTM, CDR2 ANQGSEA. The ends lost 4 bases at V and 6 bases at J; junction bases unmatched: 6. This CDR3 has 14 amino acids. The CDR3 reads CSVGTGGSGQPQHF. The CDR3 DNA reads TGCAGCGTTGGGACAGGGGGGAGCGGTCAGCCCCAGCATTTT.

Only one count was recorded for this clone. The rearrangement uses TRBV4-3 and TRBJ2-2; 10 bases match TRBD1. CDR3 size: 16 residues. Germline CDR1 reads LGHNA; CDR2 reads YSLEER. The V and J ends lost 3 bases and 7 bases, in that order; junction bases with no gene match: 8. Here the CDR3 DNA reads TGCGCCAGCAGCCACGGACAGGGGGTAGAGGGCGGGGAGCTGTTTTTT. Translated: CASSHGQGVEGGELFF.

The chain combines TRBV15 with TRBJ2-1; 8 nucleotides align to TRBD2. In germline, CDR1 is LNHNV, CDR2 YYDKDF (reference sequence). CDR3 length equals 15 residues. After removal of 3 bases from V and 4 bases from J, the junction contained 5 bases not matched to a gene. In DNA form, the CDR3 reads TGTGCCACCAGCAGTCCGGGACTAGAGTACAATGAGCAGTTCTTC. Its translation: CATSSPGLEYNEQFF. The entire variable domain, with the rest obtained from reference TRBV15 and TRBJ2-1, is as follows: DAMVIQNPRYQVTQFGKPVTLSCSQTLNHNVMYWYQQKSSQAPKLLFHYYDKDFNNEADTPDNFQSRRPNTSFCFLDIRSPGLGDTAMYLCATSSPGLEYNEQFFGPGTRLTVL.

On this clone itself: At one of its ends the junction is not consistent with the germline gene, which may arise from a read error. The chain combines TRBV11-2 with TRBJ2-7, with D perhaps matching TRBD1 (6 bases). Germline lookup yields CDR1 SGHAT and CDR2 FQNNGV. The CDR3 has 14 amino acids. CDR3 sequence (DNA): TGTGCCAGCAGCCTAGAACAGGGAATCTACGAGCAGTACTTC. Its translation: CASSLEQGIYEQYF.

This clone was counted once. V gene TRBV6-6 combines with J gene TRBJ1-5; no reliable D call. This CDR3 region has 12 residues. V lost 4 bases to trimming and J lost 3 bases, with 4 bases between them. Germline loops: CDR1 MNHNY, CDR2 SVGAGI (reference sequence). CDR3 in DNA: TGTGCCAGCAGTTTCAACAATCAGCCCCAGCATTTT. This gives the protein CASSFNNQPQHF.

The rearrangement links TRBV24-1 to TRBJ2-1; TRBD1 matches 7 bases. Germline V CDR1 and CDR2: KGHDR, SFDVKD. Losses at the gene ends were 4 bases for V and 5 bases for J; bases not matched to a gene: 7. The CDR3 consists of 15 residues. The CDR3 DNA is TGTGCCACCAGTGAATCTAGACAGGGTAACAATGAGCAGTTCTTC. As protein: CATSESRQGNNEQFF.

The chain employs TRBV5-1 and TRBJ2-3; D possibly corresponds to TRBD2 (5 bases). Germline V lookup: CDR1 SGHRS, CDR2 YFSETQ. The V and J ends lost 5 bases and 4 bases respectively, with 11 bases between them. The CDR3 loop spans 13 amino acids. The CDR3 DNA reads TGCGCCAGCAGTCCGCTCGGGGCAGATACGCAGTATTTT. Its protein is CASSPLGADTQYF.

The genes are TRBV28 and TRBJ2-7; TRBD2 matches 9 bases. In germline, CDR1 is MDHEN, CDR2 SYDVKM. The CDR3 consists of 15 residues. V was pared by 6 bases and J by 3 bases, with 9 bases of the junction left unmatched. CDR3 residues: CASSLNSGSRYEQYF. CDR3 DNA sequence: TGTGCCAGCAGCCTGAATAGCGGGAGTCGCTACGAGCAGTACTTC.

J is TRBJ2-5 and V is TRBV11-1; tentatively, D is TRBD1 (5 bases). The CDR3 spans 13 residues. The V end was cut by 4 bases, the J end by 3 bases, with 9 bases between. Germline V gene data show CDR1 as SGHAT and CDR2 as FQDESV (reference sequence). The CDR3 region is CASSSQEKETQYF. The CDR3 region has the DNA TGTGCCAGCAGCTCACAGGAAAAAGAGACCCAGTACTTC.

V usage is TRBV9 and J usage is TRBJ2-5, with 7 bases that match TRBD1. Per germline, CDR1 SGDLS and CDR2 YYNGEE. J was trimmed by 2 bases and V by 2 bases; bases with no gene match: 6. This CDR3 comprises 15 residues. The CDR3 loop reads CASSVSWDSQETQYF. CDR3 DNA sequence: TGTGCCAGCAGCGTTTCCTGGGACAGTCAAGAGACCCAGTACTTC.

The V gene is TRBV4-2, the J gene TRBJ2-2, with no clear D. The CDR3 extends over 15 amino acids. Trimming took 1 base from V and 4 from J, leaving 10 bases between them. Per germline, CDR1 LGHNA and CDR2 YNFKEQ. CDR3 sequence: CASSQAGMGTGELFF. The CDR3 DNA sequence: TGTGCCAGCAGCCAAGCGGGTATGGGCACCGGGGAGCTGTTTTTT.

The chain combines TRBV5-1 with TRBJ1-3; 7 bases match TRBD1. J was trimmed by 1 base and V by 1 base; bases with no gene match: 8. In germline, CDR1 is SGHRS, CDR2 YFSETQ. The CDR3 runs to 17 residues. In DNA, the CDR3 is TGCGCCAGCAGCTTGTCGTTGGGACAGCGGTCTGGAAACACCATATATTTT. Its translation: CASSLSLGQRSGNTIYF.

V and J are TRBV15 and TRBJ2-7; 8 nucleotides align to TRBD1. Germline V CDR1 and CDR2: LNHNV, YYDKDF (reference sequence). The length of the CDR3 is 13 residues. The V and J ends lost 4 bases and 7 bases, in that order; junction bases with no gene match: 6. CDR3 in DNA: TGTGCCACCAGCACCGGACAGGGTTGGGAGCAGTACGTC. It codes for CATSTGQGWEQYV.

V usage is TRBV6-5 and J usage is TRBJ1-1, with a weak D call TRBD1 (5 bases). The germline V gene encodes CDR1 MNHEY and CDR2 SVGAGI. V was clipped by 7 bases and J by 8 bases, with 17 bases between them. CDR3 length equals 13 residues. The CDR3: CASTRAGGAEAFF. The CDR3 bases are TGTGCCAGCACCCGAGCAGGCGGGGCGGAAGCTTTCTTT.

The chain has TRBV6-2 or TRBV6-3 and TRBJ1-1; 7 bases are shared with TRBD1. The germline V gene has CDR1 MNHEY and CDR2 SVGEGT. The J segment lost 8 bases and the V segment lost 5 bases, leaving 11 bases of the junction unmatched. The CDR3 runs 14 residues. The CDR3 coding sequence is TGTGCCAGCAGTACGACAGGGCGCGCCGCCGAAGCTTTCTTT. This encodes CASSTTGRAAEAFF.

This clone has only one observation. The CDR3: CATKAGRGRNYGYTF. The CDR3 DNA follows: TGTGCCACCAAGGCAGGCAGGGGGCGCAACTATGGCTACACCTTC. The gene calls are TRBV19 and TRBJ1-2; TRBD1 matches 8 bases. The V and J ends lost 10 bases and 2 bases, in that order; junction bases with no gene match: 12. CDR1 LNHDA and CDR2 SQIVND come from the germline V gene (reference sequence). This CDR3 region has 15 residues.

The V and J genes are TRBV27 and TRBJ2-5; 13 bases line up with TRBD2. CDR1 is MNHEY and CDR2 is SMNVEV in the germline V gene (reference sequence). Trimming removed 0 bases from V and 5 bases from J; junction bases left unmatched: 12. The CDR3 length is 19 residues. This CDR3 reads CASSLSPGTSGISLETQYF. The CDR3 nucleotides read TGTGCCAGCAGTTTATCGCCAGGGACTAGCGGGATAAGTTTGGAGACCCAGTACTTC.

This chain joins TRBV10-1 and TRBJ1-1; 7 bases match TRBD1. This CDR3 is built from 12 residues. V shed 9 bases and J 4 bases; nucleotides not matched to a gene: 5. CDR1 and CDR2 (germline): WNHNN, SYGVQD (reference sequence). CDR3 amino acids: CARTGFTTEAFF. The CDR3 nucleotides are TGCGCCAGGACAGGGTTTACCACTGAAGCTTTCTTT.

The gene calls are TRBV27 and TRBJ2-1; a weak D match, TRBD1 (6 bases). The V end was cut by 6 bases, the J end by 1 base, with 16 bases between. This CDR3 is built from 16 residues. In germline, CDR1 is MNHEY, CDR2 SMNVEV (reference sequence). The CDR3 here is CASRSLDRKSYNEQFF. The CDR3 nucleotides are TGTGCCAGCAGATCCCTAGACAGGAAATCCTACAATGAGCAGTTCTTC.

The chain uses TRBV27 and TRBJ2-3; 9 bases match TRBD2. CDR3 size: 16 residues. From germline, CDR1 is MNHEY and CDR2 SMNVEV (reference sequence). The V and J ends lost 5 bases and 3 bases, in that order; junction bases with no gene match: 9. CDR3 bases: TGTGCCAGCAGTCTCCTAGGGGCGGGAGGGACAGATACGCAGTATTTT. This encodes CASSLLGAGGTDTQYF.

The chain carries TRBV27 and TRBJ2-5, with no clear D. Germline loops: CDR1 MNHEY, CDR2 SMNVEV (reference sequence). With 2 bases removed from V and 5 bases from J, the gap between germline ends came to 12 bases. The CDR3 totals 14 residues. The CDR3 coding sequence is TGTGCCAGCAGTTTACTCCCTACCGGGGAGACCCAGTACTTC. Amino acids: CASSLLPTGETQYF.

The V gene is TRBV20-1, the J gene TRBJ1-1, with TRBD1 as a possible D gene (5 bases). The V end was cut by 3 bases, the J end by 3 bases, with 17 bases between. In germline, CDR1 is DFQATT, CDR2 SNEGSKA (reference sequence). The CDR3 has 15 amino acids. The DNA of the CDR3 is TGCAGTGCTAGTACGGACACCCCGGCGGACACTGAAGCTTTCTTT. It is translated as CSASTDTPADTEAFF.

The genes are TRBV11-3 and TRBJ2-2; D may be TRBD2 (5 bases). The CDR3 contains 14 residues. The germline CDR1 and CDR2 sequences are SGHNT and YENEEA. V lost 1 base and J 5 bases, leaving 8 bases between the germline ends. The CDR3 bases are TGTGCCAGCAGCTTAGTTGCGGGTACCGGGGAGCTGTTTTTT. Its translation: CASSLVAGTGELFF.

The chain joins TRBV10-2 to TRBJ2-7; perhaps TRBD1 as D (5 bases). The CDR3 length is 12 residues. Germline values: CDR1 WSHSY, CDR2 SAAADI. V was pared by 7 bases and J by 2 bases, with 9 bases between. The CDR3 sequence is CASMKGTYEQYF. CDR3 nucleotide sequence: TGCGCCAGCATGAAGGGGACCTACGAGCAGTACTTC.

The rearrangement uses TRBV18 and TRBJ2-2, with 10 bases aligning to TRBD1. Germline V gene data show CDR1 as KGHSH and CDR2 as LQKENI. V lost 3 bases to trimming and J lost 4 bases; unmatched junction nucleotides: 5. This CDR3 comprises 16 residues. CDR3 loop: CASSPTGQGFTGELFF. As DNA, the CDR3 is TGTGCCAGCTCACCCACGGGACAGGGGTTCACCGGGGAGCTGTTTTTT. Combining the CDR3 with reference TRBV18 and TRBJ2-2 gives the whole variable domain NAGVMQNPRHLVRRRGQEARLRCSPMKGHSHVYWYRQLPEEGLKFMVYLQKENIIDESGMPKERFSAEFPKEGPSILRIQQVVRGDSAAYFCASSPTGQGFTGELFFGEGSRLTVL.

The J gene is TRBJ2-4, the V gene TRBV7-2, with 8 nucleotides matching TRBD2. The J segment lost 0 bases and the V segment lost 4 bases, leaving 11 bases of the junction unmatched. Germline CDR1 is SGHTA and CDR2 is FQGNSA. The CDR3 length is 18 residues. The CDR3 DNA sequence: TGTGCCAGCAGCTCACTTTATAGCGGGGACCTAGCCAAAAACATTCAGTACTTC. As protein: CASSSLYSGDLAKNIQYF.